Listed below are T cell receptor beta chains from one sample, sequenced in a study of cytomegalovirus exposure and HLA in healthy donors. TCRdb's table, derived via immunoSEQ multiplex PCR, lists solely in-frame clones and lacks some. The table records more than 80,000 clones, about 83% of them present only once. The sample consisted of PBMCs. These receptors came from a female donor in good health and CMV-seropositive. The CDR3 runs from the conserved cysteine through the conserved F or W. Fields, in order: V gene, D gene, clone size, J gene, CDR3 DNA, CDR3 protein. A D gene is named only where the DNA matches it firmly. Clone size is stated in some rows and not others, as once, few, many or a class when expanded.

V: TRBV5-1
D: NA
size: few
J: TRBJ2-3
DNA: TGCGCCAGCAGCCAGGGGTCTAGCACAGATACGCAGTATTTT
CDR3: CASSQGSSTDTQYF

V: TRBV11-2
D: NA
size: NA
J: TRBJ1-1
DNA: TGTGCCAGCAGCCCGCCGGACAGCCTCCTCAATACTGAAGCTTTCTTT
CDR3: CASSPPDSLLNTEAFF

V: TRBV7-2
D: NA
size: few
J: TRBJ2-7
DNA: TGTGCCAGCAGCCCGGGACTGAACACCTACGAGCAGTACTTC
CDR3: CASSPGLNTYEQYF

V: TRBV10-1
D: NA
size: NA
J: TRBJ1-2
DNA: TGCGCCAGCAGTGAATCCAGGGTGGGTGGCTACACCTTC
CDR3: CASSESRVGGYTF

V: TRBV4-1
D: NA
size: NA
J: TRBJ2-3
DNA: TGCGCCAGCAGCCAAGCGGGAGCGATAGATACGCAGTATTTT
CDR3: CASSQAGAIDTQYF

V: TRBV28
D: NA
size: NA
J: TRBJ1-4
DNA: TGTGCCAGCAGTCTCTACAGTACGGGATATGAAAAACTGTTTTTT
CDR3: CASSLYSTGYEKLFF

V: TRBV7-9
D: TRBD2
size: NA
J: TRBJ2-1
DNA: TGTGCCAGCAGCTTAACGACTAGCGGACACAATGAGCAGTTCTTC
CDR3: CASSLTTSGHNEQFF

V: TRBV6-5
D: NA
size: NA
J: TRBJ1-2
DNA: TGTGCCAGCAGCCGGGACAAGTCTAACTATGGCTACACCTTC
CDR3: CASSRDKSNYGYTF

V: TRBV27
D: TRBD1
size: NA
J: TRBJ1-5
DNA: TGTGCCAGCAGTTTAAGTCCAGGGACAGGGCGAAATAGCAATCAGCCCCAGCATTTT
CDR3: CASSLSPGTGRNSNQPQHF

V: TRBV25-1
D: TRBD1
size: NA
J: TRBJ2-7
DNA: TGTGCCAGCAGTGAATCGGGGACAGGGGGGAGGCAGTACTTC
CDR3: CASSESGTGGRQYF

V: TRBV5-6
D: TRBD1
size: NA
J: TRBJ2-6
DNA: TGTGCCAGCAGCGAACCCGGGACAGGGGTCTCTGGGGCCAACGTCCTGACTTTC
CDR3: CASSEPGTGVSGANVLTF

V: TRBV9
D: NA
size: NA
J: TRBJ2-1
DNA: TGTGCCAGCAGCGTAGCGGGAGTAAATGAGCAGTTCTTC
CDR3: CASSVAGVNEQFF

V: TRBV11-1
D: NA
size: NA
J: TRBJ1-1
DNA: TGTGCCAGCAGCACCGCGGGCACTGAAGCTTTCTTT
CDR3: CASSTAGTEAFF

V: TRBV9
D: NA
size: NA
J: TRBJ2-1
DNA: TGTGCCAGCACCCCGGGGTCCTCCTACAATGAGCAGTTCTTC
CDR3: CASTPGSSYNEQFF

V: TRBV20-1
D: NA
size: NA
J: TRBJ2-1
DNA: TGCAGTGCTATGAGAAACAATGAGCAGTTCTTC
CDR3: CSAMRNNEQFF

V: TRBV6-5
D: NA
size: NA
J: TRBJ2-5
DNA: TGTGCCAGCAGTTACTCGACAACCCAAGAGACCCAGTACTTC
CDR3: CASSYSTTQETQYF